Listed here are 31 T cell receptor beta chains from one sample, sequenced in a study of neoadjuvant nivolumab and ipilimumab in lung cancer. Only in-frame clones appear in the TCRdb table, and some are missing; sequencing was by immunoSEQ multiplex PCR. Here the sample spans 10,000 or so clones, roughly four fifths being singletons. The sequences come from tumor tissue, collected after neoadjuvant nivolumab, alone or with ipilimumab, at or shortly before surgery. These receptors all come from an adult with non-small cell lung cancer. Some clones in this sample may be carry-over from other donors' samples.

V gene TRBV29-1 combines with J gene TRBJ2-3; D is possibly TRBD2 (6 bases). V gave up 7 bases and J gave up 8 bases, with 10 bases separating them. Germline V lookup: CDR1 SQVTM, CDR2 ANQGSEA. The CDR3 consists of 10 residues. The CDR3 bases are TGCAGCGGTCAGGAGGGTACGCAGTATTTT. Translation gives CSGQEGTQYF.

This CDR3 reads CASSLGLERTEQFF. The DNA for the CDR3 is TGCGCCAGCAGCCTGGGTCTCGAGCGAACAGAGCAGTTCTTC. The chain uses TRBV4-3 and TRBJ2-1; D is undetermined. This CDR3 has 14 amino acids. The V and J ends lost 4 bases and 10 bases respectively, with 17 bases between them. Per germline, CDR1 LGHNA and CDR2 YSLEER.

This clone was recorded a few times. A read error may account for a junction end that differs from germline. This chain joins TRBV7-7 and TRBJ2-1; either TRBD1 or TRBD2 may supply D (5 bases each). CDR1 and CDR2 (germline): SSHAT, FNYEAQ (reference sequence). The CDR3 contains 14 residues. This chain's CDR3 is CASSTSGTDGEQFF. CDR3 nucleotide sequence: TGTGCTAGCAGCACCTCCGGGACGGATGGGGAGCAGTTCTTC.

The chain links TRBV5-1 to TRBJ2-7; D might be TRBD2 (5 bases). Germline CDR1 is SGHRS and CDR2 is YFSETQ. The CDR3 extends over 13 amino acids. V dropped 0 bases and J dropped 7 bases, with 11 bases sitting between them. Here the CDR3 DNA reads TGCGCCAGCAGCTTGGGGAGGTCCTGGGAGCAGTACTTC. This translates into CASSLGRSWEQYF.

The chain uses TRBV13 and TRBJ2-1; D unresolved. The CDR3 has 13 amino acids. Germline CDR1 PRHDT, CDR2 FYEKMQ (reference sequence). V lost 8 bases and J lost 2, with 10 bases in between. CDR3 amino acids: CASLRLAYNEQFF. CDR3 sequence (DNA): TGTGCCAGCCTACGGTTAGCCTACAATGAGCAGTTCTTC. Together with reference TRBV13 and TRBJ2-1, the CDR3 gives the full variable domain: AAGVIQSPRHLIKEKRETATLKCYPIPRHDTVYWYQQGPGQDPQFLISFYEKMQSDKGSIPDRFSAQQFSDYHSELNMSSLELGDSALYFCASLRLAYNEQFFGPGTRLTVL.

The gene calls are TRBV11-2 and TRBJ2-7, with 9 positions matching TRBD1. The trim removed 3 bases at V and 5 bases at J, leaving 8 bases unmatched. The length of the CDR3 is 15 residues. CDR1 is SGHAT, CDR2 FQNNGV, per germline. CDR3 amino acids: CASSFPGQGSHEQYF. Written as DNA, the CDR3 is TGTGCCAGCAGCTTTCCCGGACAGGGGTCTCACGAGCAGTACTTC. The full variable domain, its missing parts supplied by reference TRBV11-2 and TRBJ2-7, is EAGVAQSPRYKIIEKRQSVAFWCNPISGHATLYWYQQILGQGPKLLIQFQNNGVVDDSQLPKDRFSAERLKGVDSTLKIQPAKLEDSAVYLCASSFPGQGSHEQYFGPGTRLTVT.

By frequency in the sample, this clone is large. The rearrangement uses TRBV18 and TRBJ1-6; D possibly corresponds to TRBD1 (5 bases). Germline V gene sequence: CDR1 KGHSH, CDR2 LQKENI. This CDR3 is 14 amino acids long. V was pared by 6 bases and J by 7 bases, with 13 bases between. For the CDR3, the DNA is TGTGCCAGCTCGCCAGGGATTAGAAATTCACCCCTCCACTTT. Its protein is CASSPGIRNSPLHF.

V is TRBV7-8 and J is TRBJ2-7; 7 bases agree with TRBD2. V gave up 4 bases and J gave up 3 bases; unmatched junction bases: 9. CDR1 is SGHVS and CDR2 is FQNEAQ in the germline V gene. The CDR3 runs 15 residues. The CDR3, as DNA: TGTGCCAGCAGCTCTATCAGGTGGGGGGGCTACGAGCAGTACTTC. It yields the protein CASSSIRWGGYEQYF.

The chain employs TRBV5-6 and TRBJ1-2, with a tentative D call TRBD1 (5 bases). CDR1 is SGHDT, CDR2 YYEEEE, per germline. The CDR3 extends over 14 amino acids. Trimming pared 7 bases from V and 6 bases from J, leaving 19 bases between. The CDR3 region is CASSRDQRGDGYTF. In nucleotides, the CDR3 is TGTGCCAGCTCGAGGGACCAGCGTGGGGATGGCTACACCTTC.

This clone was found once. Here the CDR3 reads CASRHRDKAHGYTF. The CDR3 nucleotides read TGTGCCAGCAGACACCGGGACAAGGCACATGGCTACACCTTC. This sequence joins TRBV6-6 and TRBJ1-2; the D gene is possibly TRBD1 (6 bases). This CDR3 has 14 amino acids. The germline V and J ends were trimmed by 6 bases and 6 bases, with 17 bases remaining between them. CDR1 and CDR2 (germline): MNHNY, SVGAGI (reference sequence).

V gene TRBV6-5 combines with J gene TRBJ2-1; D is undetermined. The CDR3 consists of 11 residues. Germline V gene lookup returns CDR1 MNHEY and CDR2 SVGAGI. The V and J ends lost 4 bases and 9 bases respectively, with 7 bases between them. CDR3: CASSSLREQFF. CDR3 in DNA: TGTGCCAGCAGTTCCCTCCGTGAGCAGTTCTTC.

This chain links TRBV4-2 with TRBJ1-6; 11 positions match TRBD1. The CDR3 runs to 19 residues. CDR1 is LGHNA and CDR2 is YNFKEQ in the germline V gene. V shed 0 bases, J shed 9 bases, and the junction held 13 bases outside the gene matches. CDR3 region: CASSQDLPLGQGASSPLHF. CDR3 bases: TGTGCCAGCAGCCAAGATCTTCCCCTAGGACAGGGGGCTTCTTCACCCCTCCACTTT.

In its sample, this clone was seen once. This chain joins TRBV10-3 and TRBJ2-7; 7 nucleotides align to TRBD1. V shed 0 bases, J shed 6 bases, and the junction held 8 bases outside the gene matches. The CDR3 sequence is 15 residues long. Germline assignment: CDR1 ENHRY and CDR2 SYGVKD. The CDR3 nucleotides are TGTGCCATCAGTGAGTCAGACAGGGAGAGAGGCGAGCAGTACTTC. Its protein is CAISESDRERGEQYF.

The chain recombines TRBV6-5 with TRBJ1-6; possible D gene TRBD1, 5 bases. Germline V CDR1 and CDR2: MNHEY, SVGAGI. The CDR3 spans 15 residues. Between the trimmed V and J ends, which lost 11 bases and 7 bases, there was a span of 21 bases. The CDR3 sequence: CALRQGERGNSPLHF. As DNA, the CDR3 is TGTGCCTTAAGGCAAGGCGAACGGGGGAATTCACCCCTCCACTTT.

The chain carries TRBV5-6 and TRBJ1-6; 7 bases line up with TRBD1. The CDR3 is 17 amino acids. Germline-derived CDR1 and CDR2 are SGHDT and YYEEEE. V lost 0 bases and J lost 2; bases outside the gene matches: 5. CDR3: CASSLGQGQTYNSPLHF. CDR3 DNA sequence: TGTGCCAGCAGCTTGGGACAGGGCCAAACCTATAATTCACCCCTCCACTTT.

The rearrangement joins TRBV14 to TRBJ2-2, with 10 bases aligning to TRBD1. CDR1 is SGHDN and CDR2 is FVKESK in the germline V gene. The length of the CDR3 is 15 residues. J gave up 4 bases and V 2 bases, and 1 base lay outside the gene matches. The DNA of the CDR3 is TGTGCCAGCAGCCAAAGGGACAGGGGCACCGGGGAGCTGTTTTTT. Residues: CASSQRDRGTGELFF.

CDR3 DNA: TGTGCCAGCAGCTTAGGACTAGTCGGAAGTAATGAGCAGTTCTTC. Translation: CASSLGLVGSNEQFF. The chain recombines TRBV11-2 with TRBJ2-1, with a possible D match to TRBD2 (6 bases). This CDR3 has 15 amino acids. Germline V gene data show CDR1 as SGHAT and CDR2 as FQNNGV. V lost 1 base to trimming and J lost 7 bases, with 14 bases between them.

This chain connects TRBV4-3 to TRBJ2-7; TRBD1 matches 10 bases. The CDR3 consists of 16 residues. After removal of 4 bases from V and 3 bases from J, the junction contained 9 bases not matched to a gene. CDR1 and CDR2 from the germline V gene are LGHNA and YSLEER. Here the CDR3 DNA reads TGCGCCAGCAGCCGGGGATGGACAGGGGGGATCTACGAGCAGTACTTC. This gives the protein CASSRGWTGGIYEQYF.

The chain carries TRBV7-3 and TRBJ1-1; no reliable D call. With 5 bases removed from V and 1 base from J, the gap between germline ends came to 14 bases. Per the germline V gene, CDR1 is SGHTA and CDR2 is FQGTGA. This CDR3 is built from 15 residues. CDR3 in DNA: TGTGCCAGCAGCCCCACACCAAACAAGAACACTGAAGCTTTCTTT. The encoded protein is CASSPTPNKNTEAFF.

This chain connects TRBV18 to TRBJ1-2; a possible D gene is TRBD1 (6 bases). V was shortened by 0 bases and J by 6 bases, with 11 bases between the two germline ends. The CDR3 extends over 14 amino acids. Germline V gives CDR1 KGHSH, CDR2 LQKENI. In DNA, the CDR3 is TGTGCCAGCTCACCACCGGCCGGGGGGCATGGCTACACCTTC. Its translation is CASSPPAGGHGYTF.

This sequence joins TRBV5-1 and TRBJ2-3; tentatively, D is TRBD2 (6 bases). Trimming stripped 7 bases from V and 2 bases from J, with 20 bases between. The CDR3 length is 16 residues. Germline loops: CDR1 SGHRS, CDR2 YFSETQ. The CDR3 DNA sequence: TGCGCCAGCTCCTCAGGATGGGGGGAGTTCACAGATACGCAGTATTTT. Translated: CASSSGWGEFTDTQYF.

The chain is built from TRBV30 and TRBJ1-1; D might be TRBD1 (5 bases). Germline loops: CDR1 GTSNPN, CDR2 SVGIG (reference sequence). The V gene lost 4 bases and the J gene lost 0 bases, with 12 bases spanning the gap. The CDR3 is 14 residues long. The CDR3 is CAWMGETVNTEAFF. CDR3 nucleotides: TGTGCCTGGATGGGGGAGACAGTGAACACTGAAGCTTTCTTT. Supplemented by reference TRBV30 and TRBJ1-1, the full variable domain reads SQTIHQWPATLVQPVGSPLSLECTVEGTSNPNLYWYRQAAGRGLQLLFYSVGIGQISSEVPQNLSASRPQDRQFILSSKKLLLSDSGFYLCAWMGETVNTEAFFGQGTRLTVV.

The chain has TRBV5-6 and TRBJ1-1; TRBD1 is a possible D gene (6 bases). The CDR3 length is 17 residues. Germline V lookup: CDR1 SGHDT, CDR2 YYEEEE. Trimming stripped 0 bases from V and 0 bases from J, with 15 bases between. The CDR3 sequence is CASSLGPTGLMNTEAFF. Here the CDR3 DNA reads TGTGCCAGCAGCTTGGGACCCACAGGGCTTATGAACACTGAAGCTTTCTTT.

The chain links TRBV18 to TRBJ1-4; 9 nucleotides agree with TRBD1. Germline lookup yields CDR1 KGHSH and CDR2 LQKENI. The CDR3 is 15 amino acids. V shed 3 bases, J shed 9 bases, and the junction held 8 bases outside the gene matches. The CDR3 DNA reads as TGTGCCAGCTCACCCACAGGGGGCGCGCATAAAAAACTGTTTTTT. This encodes CASSPTGGAHKKLFF.

In regard to this clone: Additional DNA sequences in this sample encode the identical CDR3. The V gene is TRBV27, the J gene TRBJ1-5, with a possible D match to TRBD1 (6 bases). The germline CDR1 and CDR2 sequences are MNHEY and SMNVEV (reference sequence). The CDR3 loop spans 14 amino acids. Trimming cost V 6 bases and J 3 bases, with 12 bases left between them. The CDR3 DNA is TGTGCCAGCAGAAAAGGGGGTCCCAATCAGCCCCAGCATTTT. This sequence encodes CASRKGGPNQPQHF.

The chain couples TRBV23-1 to TRBJ2-7; TRBD2 is a possible D gene (6 bases). TRBV23-1 is an ORF, and what it does is uncertain. There are 15 residues in the CDR3. V lost 0 bases to trimming and J lost 2 bases, with 11 bases between them. For the CDR3, the DNA is TGCGCCAGCAGTCAATCGTTACGACTAGCCTACGAGCAGTACTTC. This sequence encodes CASSQSLRLAYEQYF.

The chain is built from TRBV5-1 and TRBJ1-2; unclear D gene. CDR1 and CDR2 (germline): SGHRS, YFSETQ. The germline V and J ends were trimmed by 3 bases and 2 bases, with 14 bases remaining between them. The CDR3 runs 15 residues. The DNA of the CDR3 is TGCGCCAGCAGCTCCGAGTGGACGGTAAACTATGGCTACACCTTC. Encoded protein: CASSSEWTVNYGYTF.

This CDR3 reads CASSQVGSASYEQYF. Written as DNA, the CDR3 is TGTGCCAGCAGCCAGGTGGGAAGTGCCTCCTACGAGCAGTACTTC. The chain has TRBV14 and TRBJ2-7; D gene uncertain. There are 15 residues in the CDR3. Trimming pared 3 bases from V and 0 bases from J, leaving 12 bases between. Germline CDR1 is SGHDN and CDR2 is FVKESK.

The V call is TRBV7-2, the J call TRBJ2-1, with D perhaps TRBD2 (6 bases). Germline CDR1 is SGHTA and CDR2 is FQGNSA. Trimming took off 2 bases at V and 5 bases at J, with 13 bases between the two ends. CDR3 length: 15 amino acids. The CDR3 spells CASSLRPEGHNEQFF. CDR3 bases: TGTGCCAGCAGCTTAAGACCGGAGGGCCACAATGAGCAGTTCTTC.

The chain links TRBV5-6 to TRBJ1-2; no firm D call. This CDR3 is 18 amino acids long. Trimming stripped 4 bases from V and 1 base from J, with 23 bases between. Germline CDR1 SGHDT, CDR2 YYEEEE. CDR3: CASSTRTLPGSLNYGYTF. DNA of the CDR3: TGTGCCAGCAGCACCAGGACCCTTCCGGGGAGCCTTAACTATGGCTACACCTTC.

In this sample, this clone turned up once. The chain is built from TRBV15 and TRBJ1-6; D gene uncertain. The V gene lost 0 bases and the J gene lost 4 bases, with 1 base spanning the gap. The CDR3 spans 13 residues. The V gene's germline CDR1 is LNHNV and CDR2 YYDKDF (reference sequence). CDR3 coding DNA: TGTGCCACCAGCAGAGATTATAATTCACCCCTCCACTTT. It is translated as CATSRDYNSPLHF.